This T cell receptor beta chain was captured in a study of T cells in Graves' hyperthyroidism and ophthalmopathy. RNA transcripts provided the source from which TCR beta CDR3 regions were amplified. Initially, a first-round RT-PCR of the TCR CDR3 employed the HTBI primer set. TCRdb reprocessed the multiplex PCR reads via MiXCR and lists one record per CDR3 protein. Of around 300,000 distinct CDR3 sequences detected, roughly an eighth appear once; the ten largest clones hold roughly 7.9%. Overall study results and limits: From stable hyperthyroidism, ophthalmopathy was set apart by a 13 V-J model.

This clonotype was seen a few times. Its cognate antigen is unknown. Germline values: CDR1 MGHRA, CDR2 YSYEKL. The V and J ends lost 1 base and 4 bases respectively, with 3 bases between them. CDR3 length equals 12 residues. Sample: blood. V gene TRBV4-1 combines with J gene TRBJ2-3, with D hard to call. This TCR was recovered from a woman in her forties with Graves' hyperthyroidism. The CDR3 reads CASSQASDTQYF. CDR3 DNA sequence: TGCGCCAGCAGCCAAGCGTCAGATACGCAGTATTTT.